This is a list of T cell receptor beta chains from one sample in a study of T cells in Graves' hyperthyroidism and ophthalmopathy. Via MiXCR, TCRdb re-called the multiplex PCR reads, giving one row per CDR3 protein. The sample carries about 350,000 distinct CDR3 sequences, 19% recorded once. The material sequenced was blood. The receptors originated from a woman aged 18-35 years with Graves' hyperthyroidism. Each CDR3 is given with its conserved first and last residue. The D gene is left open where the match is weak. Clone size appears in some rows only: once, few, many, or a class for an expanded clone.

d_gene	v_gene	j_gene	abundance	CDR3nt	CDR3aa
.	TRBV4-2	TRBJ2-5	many	TGTGCCAGCAGCCAAGGCCCGACTATTACCCAAGAGACCCAGTACTTC	CASSQGPTITQETQYF
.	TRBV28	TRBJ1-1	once	TGTGCCAGCAGTTTATCAAGGGAAGCTTTCTTT	CASSLSREAFF
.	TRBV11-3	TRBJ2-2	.	TGTGCCAGCAGCTTAATGTTTACCGGGGAGCTGTTTTTT	CASSLMFTGELFF
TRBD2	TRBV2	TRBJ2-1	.	TGTGCCAGCGGATTAGCGGGGGGTAAGGGTGAGCAGTTCTTC	CASGLAGGKGEQFF
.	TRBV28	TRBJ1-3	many	TGTGCCAGCAGTTTATGGTCAGGGGAGCATGGAAACACCATATATTTT	CASSLWSGEHGNTIYF
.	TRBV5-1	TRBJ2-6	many	TGCGCCAGCAGCTTCACAGCAGGGAAGACTGGGGCCAACGTCCTGACTTTC	CASSFTAGKTGANVLTF
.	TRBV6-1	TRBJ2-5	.	TGTGCCAGCAGTGAATCCGGGACCTTCCAAGAGACCCAGTACTTC	CASSESGTFQETQYF
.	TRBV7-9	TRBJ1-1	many	TGTGCCAGCAGCTTAGCAGTGGAATCCTTAGTTTTCTTT	CASSLAVESLVFF
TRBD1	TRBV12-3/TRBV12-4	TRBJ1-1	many	TGTGCCAGTAGTTTCACAGGGGACACTGAAGCTTTCTTT	CASSFTGDTEAFF
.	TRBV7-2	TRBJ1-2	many	TGTGCCAGCAGCCCGCAGCGGGGGCTAAATAACTATGGCTACACCTTC	CASSPQRGLNNYGYTF
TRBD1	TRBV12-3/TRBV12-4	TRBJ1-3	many	TGTGCCACAAGCATTCGACAGGGGGCAAACACCATATATTTT	CATSIRQGANTIYF
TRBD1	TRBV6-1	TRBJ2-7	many	TGTGCCAGCAGTAGGGACAGCCACTCCTACGAGCAGTACTTC	CASSRDSHSYEQYF
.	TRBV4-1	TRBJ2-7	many	TGCGCCAGCAGCCAAGGCCCCTACGAGCAGTACTTC	CASSQGPYEQYF
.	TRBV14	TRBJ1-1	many	TGTGCCAGCAGCCAAGTTGATTTTTCAGGGAACACTGAAGCTTTCTTT	CASSQVDFSGNTEAFF
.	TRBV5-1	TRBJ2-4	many	TGCGCCAGCAGCTCCGGGGGGCAGAGCAACATTCAGTACTTC	CASSSGGQSNIQYF
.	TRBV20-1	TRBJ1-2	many	TGCAGTGCCCTACAGGGATTGTACGGCTACACCTTC	CSALQGLYGYTF
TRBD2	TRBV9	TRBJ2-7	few	TGTGCCAGCAGCGTACGGGGGGAAGAAGAGCAGTACTTC	CASSVRGEEEQYF
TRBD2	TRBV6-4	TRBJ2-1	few	TGTGCCAGCAGTGACGGGGTAGCGGGGGGGCACAATGAGAAGTTCTTC	CASSDGVAGGHNEKFF
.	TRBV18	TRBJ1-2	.	TGTGCCAGCTCCTATTTAGGGCGCATTAACTATGGCTACACCTTC	CASSYLGRINYGYTF
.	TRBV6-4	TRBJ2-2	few	TGTGCCAGCAGTTACATGGTCGGGGAGCTGTTTTTT	CASSYMVGELFF
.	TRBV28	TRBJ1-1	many	TGTGCCAGCACCCCGAGGGGGGCTTACCAAGCTTTCTTT	CASTPRGAYQAFF
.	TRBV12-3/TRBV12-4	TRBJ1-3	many	TGTGCCAGCACCCTACCTGGAAACACCATATATTTT	CASTLPGNTIYF
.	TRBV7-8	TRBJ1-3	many	TGTGCCAGCAGTCCGCGCGCACCCCCGGCTTCTGGAAACACCATATATTTT	CASSPRAPPASGNTIYF
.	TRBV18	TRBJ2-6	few	TGTGCCAGCTCACCGGTGTCGGGAAGGGCTGGGGCCAACGTCCTGACTTTC	CASSPVSGRAGANVLTF
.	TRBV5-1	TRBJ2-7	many	TGCGCCAGCAGCCTCCGCAGGACGGGTTCCTACGAGCAGTACTTC	CASSLRRTGSYEQYF
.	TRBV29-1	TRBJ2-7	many	TGCAGTGGACTCTCCGACGAGCAGTACTTC	CSGLSDEQYF
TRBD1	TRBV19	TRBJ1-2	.	TGTGCCTCCTTAGGGGGACAGGGCCCTCCGGAGGGAGGCTACACCTTC	CASLGGQGPPEGGYTF
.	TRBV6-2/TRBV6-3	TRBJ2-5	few	TGTGCCAGCAGTCAGCTTAGTCAAGAGACCCAGTACTTC	CASSQLSQETQYF
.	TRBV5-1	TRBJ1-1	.	TGCGCCAGCCGAAGGACGAAGGACACTGAAGCTTTCTTT	CASRRTKDTEAFF
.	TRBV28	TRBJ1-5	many	TGTGCCAGCCGAACCACAGGTCGTAGCAATCAGCCCCAGCATTTT	CASRTTGRSNQPQHF
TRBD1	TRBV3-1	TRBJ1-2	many	TGTGCCAGCAGCCAAGACGGAACAGGGGGCCGGGGCTACACCTTC	CASSQDGTGGRGYTF